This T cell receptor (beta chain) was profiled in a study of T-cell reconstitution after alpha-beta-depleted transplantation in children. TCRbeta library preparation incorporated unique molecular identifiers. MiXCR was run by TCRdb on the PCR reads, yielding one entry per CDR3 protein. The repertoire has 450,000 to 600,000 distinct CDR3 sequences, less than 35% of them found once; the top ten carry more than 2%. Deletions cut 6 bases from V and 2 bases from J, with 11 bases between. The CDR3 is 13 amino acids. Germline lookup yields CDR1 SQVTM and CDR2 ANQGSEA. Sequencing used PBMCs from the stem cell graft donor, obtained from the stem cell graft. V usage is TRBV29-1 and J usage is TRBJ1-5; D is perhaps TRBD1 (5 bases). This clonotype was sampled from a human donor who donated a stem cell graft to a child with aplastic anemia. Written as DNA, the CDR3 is TGCAGCGTGCAAGTGGGGGGCAATCAGCCCCAGCATTTT. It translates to CSVQVGGNQPQHF.